This T cell receptor beta chain was profiled in a study of cytomegalovirus exposure and HLA in healthy donors. The table lists this clone with a few counts. A multiplex PCR was run with 60 Vbeta primers and 13 Jbeta primers. This table comes from immunoSEQ multiplex PCR, and its TCRdb copy is limited to in-frame clones, with some not included. The sample lists about 190,000 clones, 10% to 15% seen once, with 7.8% in the top ten. The sequencing sample was made of PBMCs. The clonotype originates from a man between 50 and 59 years old in good health and CMV-seropositive.

CDR3 in amino acids: CASSRQGSYNEQFF. As DNA, the CDR3 is TGTGCCAGCAGCAGACAGGGGTCCTACAATGAGCAGTTCTTC. The chain uses TRBV19 and TRBJ2-1; TRBD1 matches at 8 bases. This CDR3 comprises 14 residues. CDR1 LNHDA and CDR2 SQIVND come from the germline V gene (reference sequence). Unmatched junction bases numbered 5, after V lost 9 bases and J lost 1 base. Together with reference TRBV19 and TRBJ2-1, the CDR3 gives the full variable domain: DGGITQSPKYLFRKEGQNVTLSCEQNLNHDAMYWYRQDPGQGLRLIYYSQIVNDFQKGDIAEGYSVSREKKESFPLTVTSAQKNPTAFYLCASSRQGSYNEQFFGPGTRLTVL.